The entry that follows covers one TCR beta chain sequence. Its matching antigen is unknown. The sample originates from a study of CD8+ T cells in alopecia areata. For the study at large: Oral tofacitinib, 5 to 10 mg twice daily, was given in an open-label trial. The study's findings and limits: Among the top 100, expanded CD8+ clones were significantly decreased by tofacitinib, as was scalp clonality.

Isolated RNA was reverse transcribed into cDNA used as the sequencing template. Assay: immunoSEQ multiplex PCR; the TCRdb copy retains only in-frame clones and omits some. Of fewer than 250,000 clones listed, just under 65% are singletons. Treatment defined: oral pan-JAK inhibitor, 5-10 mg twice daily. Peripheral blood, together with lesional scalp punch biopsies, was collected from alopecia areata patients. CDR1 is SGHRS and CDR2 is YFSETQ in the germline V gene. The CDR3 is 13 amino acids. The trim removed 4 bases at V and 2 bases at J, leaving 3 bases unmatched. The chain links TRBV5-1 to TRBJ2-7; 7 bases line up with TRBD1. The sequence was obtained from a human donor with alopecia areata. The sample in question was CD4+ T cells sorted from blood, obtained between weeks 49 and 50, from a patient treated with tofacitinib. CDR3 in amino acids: CASSTGTAYEQYF. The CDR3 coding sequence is TGCGCCAGCAGCACCGGGACAGCCTACGAGCAGTACTTC.